A single sample gave rise to the 16 T cell receptor beta chains below, sequenced in a study of a mutant IDH1 vaccine in newly diagnosed glioma. Stated time point: week 47, end of study. Topical imiquimod was applied with each vaccine dose, which held 300 ug of mutant IDH1 20-mer peptide. What these receptors recognize is not known. TCRdb's copy holds only in-frame clones and misses some; the assay was immunoSEQ multiplex PCR. Found here are some 50,000 clones, about 65% of them singletons; the top ten hold about 4.8%. The starting material was peripheral blood mononuclear cells (PBMCs), obtained from a glioma patient whose treatment included an IDH1 peptide vaccine. The receptors here all came from a man in his forties with glioma. Some clones in this sample may be carry-over from other donors' samples.

The DNA for the CDR3 is TGTGCCAGCAGCTCTTACGACAGACCCTACGAGCAGTACTTC. Its protein is CASSSYDRPYEQYF. The V and J genes are TRBV5-4 and TRBJ2-7; D may be TRBD1 (5 bases). The germline V and J ends were trimmed by 3 bases and 2 bases, with 12 bases remaining between them. Germline CDR1 reads SGHNT; CDR2 reads YYREEE (reference sequence). The CDR3 consists of 14 residues.

The rearrangement joins TRBV2 to TRBJ2-5; the D gene is possibly TRBD2 (6 bases). Germline lookup yields CDR1 SNHLY and CDR2 FYNNEI. V was clipped by 2 bases and J by 0 bases, with 16 bases between them. CDR3 length: 17 residues. CDR3 loop: CASSERAGNQYQETQYF. CDR3 bases: TGTGCCAGCAGTGAACGGGCGGGGAACCAGTACCAAGAGACCCAGTACTTC.

This clone was recorded a few times. The J gene is TRBJ2-7, the V gene TRBV6-1; D gene uncertain. CDR3 length: 13 amino acids. The V and J ends lost 7 bases and 5 bases respectively, with 15 bases between them. The V gene's germline CDR1 is MNHNS and CDR2 SASEGT. CDR3 protein: CASNRVPGDEQYF. In DNA form, the CDR3 reads TGTGCCAGCAACCGCGTCCCGGGTGACGAGCAGTACTTC.

The V call is TRBV5-4, the J call TRBJ2-7; D is possibly TRBD1 (6 bases). There are 16 residues in the CDR3. V lost 3 bases, J lost 0 bases, and 16 bases lay in between. CDR1 and CDR2 (germline): SGHNT, YYREEE (reference sequence). CDR3 coding DNA: TGTGCCAGCAGCTCCCGGAGGCAAGGGGGCTCCTACGAGCAGTACTTC. As protein: CASSSRRQGGSYEQYF. Combining the CDR3 with reference TRBV5-4 and TRBJ2-7 gives the whole variable domain ETGVTQSPTHLIKTRGQQVTLRCSSQSGHNTVSWYQQALGQGPQFIFQYYREEENGRGNFPPRFSGLQFPNYSSELNVNALELDDSALYLCASSSRRQGGSYEQYFGPGTRLTVT.

The chain links TRBV28 to TRBJ1-2, with D maybe TRBD1 (6 bases). Deletions cut 0 bases from V and 2 bases from J, with 13 bases between. CDR1 is MDHEN, CDR2 SYDVKM, per germline. The length of the CDR3 is 16 residues. The CDR3 spells CASSLWGRTVNYGYTF. Written as DNA, the CDR3 is TGTGCCAGCAGTTTATGGGGGAGGACAGTAAACTATGGCTACACCTTC.

The chain carries TRBV28 and TRBJ2-7; D ambiguous. This CDR3 region has 11 residues. V was cut by 4 bases and J by 3 bases, with 4 bases left in between. Germline CDR1 MDHEN, CDR2 SYDVKM. The CDR3 protein is CASSSRYEQYF. The CDR3, as DNA: TGTGCCAGCAGTTCCCGCTACGAGCAGTACTTC.

V and J are TRBV2 and TRBJ2-1; D uncertain. Germline V gives CDR1 SNHLY, CDR2 FYNNEI. The CDR3 runs 13 residues. V shed 3 bases and J shed 4 bases, with 7 bases lying between them. CDR3 residues: CASSDPPYNEQFF. For the CDR3, the DNA is TGTGCCAGCAGTGATCCTCCATACAATGAGCAGTTCTTC.

This clone was recorded only once. The V and J genes are TRBV7-6 and TRBJ2-7, with D tentatively TRBD1 (5 bases). Trimming pared 4 bases from V and 1 base from J, leaving 8 bases between. This CDR3 comprises 13 residues. CDR1 is SGHVS and CDR2 is FNYEAQ in the germline V gene. This chain's CDR3 is CASSSYRSYEQYF. CDR3 DNA sequence: TGTGCCAGCAGCTCATACAGGTCCTACGAGCAGTACTTC.

V is TRBV19 and J is TRBJ1-4; 7 bases align to TRBD1. CDR1 and CDR2 from the germline V gene are LNHDA and SQIVND (reference sequence). The V segment lost 3 bases and the J segment 0 bases; nucleotides outside the gene matches: 1. This CDR3 is 15 amino acids long. In DNA, the CDR3 is TGTGCCAGTAGTATGGGACAGACAACTAATGAAAAACTGTTTTTT. Its protein is CASSMGQTTNEKLFF.

This clone has more than one count but fewer than ten. The chain is built from TRBV5-1 and TRBJ2-7; perhaps TRBD1 as D (6 bases). Trimming cost V 4 bases and J 5 bases, with 16 bases left between them. Germline V gene data show CDR1 as SGHRS and CDR2 as YFSETQ. This CDR3 has 14 amino acids. CDR3 coding DNA: TGCGCCAGCAGCGAAGGGGGAAGTCCCCACGAGCAGTACTTC. Translating it yields CASSEGGSPHEQYF.

The J gene is TRBJ2-5, the V gene TRBV6-4; D tentatively reads TRBD1 or TRBD2 (7 bases each). CDR3 size: 16 residues. V lost 6 bases and J lost 4, with 21 bases in between. Looked up from germline, CDR1 is MRHNA and CDR2 is SNTAGT. As DNA, the CDR3 is TGTGCCAGCAGCCCCACCCCAGGGGGGGGGCTAGAGACCCAGTACTTC. Protein product: CASSPTPGGGLETQYF.

V and J are TRBV4-1 and TRBJ1-5; D is uncertain. This CDR3 is built from 17 residues. Germline lookup yields CDR1 MGHRA and CDR2 YSYEKL. V was cut by 0 bases and J by 2 bases, with 14 bases left in between. The CDR3: CASSQDQKAAGNQPQHF. In DNA, the CDR3 is TGCGCCAGCAGCCAAGATCAAAAGGCCGCGGGCAATCAGCCCCAGCATTTT.

On this clone itself: The junction differs from germline at one of its ends, possibly a read error. The rearrangement uses TRBV29-1 and TRBJ2-5; 7 nucleotides align to TRBD1. This CDR3 has 10 residues. Germline V CDR1 and CDR2: SQVTM, ANQGSEA. Written as DNA, the CDR3 is TGCAGCGCTGGGACAGAGTCCTCCAACTTC. Translating it yields CSAGTESSNF.

V usage is TRBV7-9 and J usage is TRBJ2-6; D gene ambiguous. This CDR3 contains 15 residues. Germline CDR1 is SEHNR and CDR2 is FQNEAQ (reference sequence). Trimming took 1 base from V and 1 from J, leaving 5 bases between them. The CDR3 sequence is CASSLVGSGANVLTF. CDR3 sequence (DNA): TGTGCCAGCAGCTTAGTGGGTTCTGGGGCCAACGTCCTGACTTTC. The entire variable domain, with the rest obtained from reference TRBV7-9 and TRBJ2-6, is as follows: DTGVSQNPRHKITKRGQNVTFRCDPISEHNRLYWYRQTLGQGPEFLTYFQNEAQLEKSRLLSDRFSAERPKGSFSTLEIQRTEQGDSAMYLCASSLVGSGANVLTFGAGSRLTVL.

This clone was counted between two and nine times. J is TRBJ1-2 and V is TRBV2; D unresolved. Germline V gene lookup returns CDR1 SNHLY and CDR2 FYNNEI. V was cut by 0 bases and J by 4 bases, with 9 bases left in between. The CDR3 totals 14 residues. CDR3 sequence: CASSEASFGYGYTF. Written as DNA, the CDR3 is TGTGCCAGCAGTGAAGCCAGTTTTGGCTATGGCTACACCTTC. Based on the CDR3 plus reference TRBV2 and TRBJ1-2, the full variable domain is EPEVTQTPSHQVTQMGQEVILRCVPISNHLYFYWYRQILGQKVEFLVSFYNNEISEKSEIFDDQFSVERPDGSNFTLKIRSTKLEDSAMYFCASSEASFGYGYTFGSGTRLTVV.

This chain connects TRBV9 to TRBJ1-1; D is ambiguous. Trimming removed 2 bases at V and 1 base at J, with 6 bases between. This CDR3 has 13 residues. Germline V gene sequence: CDR1 SGDLS, CDR2 YYNGEE. This chain's CDR3 is CASSVHPNTEAFF. The CDR3 DNA follows: TGTGCCAGCAGCGTCCACCCGAACACTGAAGCTTTCTTT.